The following is a T cell receptor beta chain sequence with its context. Trimming shortened V by 1 base and J by 2 bases, and 2 bases separated the two germline ends. Germline lookup yields CDR1 LGHDT and CDR2 YNNKEL (reference sequence). There are 12 residues in the CDR3. This sample is part of a study of T cells after yellow fever vaccination. TCRdb recomputed calls from the 5' RACE reads with MiXCR, one row per CDR3 protein. The top ten hold approximately 15% of the sample, which has 500,000 to 700,000 distinct CDR3 sequences, 15% to 20% seen once. This specimen consisted of PBMCs, obtained 15 days after the yellow fever booster vaccination. This receptor was taken from a man aged 25-45 years who received the YFV17D yellow fever vaccine. This chain joins TRBV3-1 and TRBJ2-5; D not certain. For the CDR3, the DNA is TGTGCCAGCAGCCAAGCGCAAGAGACCCAGTACTTC. Residues: CASSQAQETQYF.